Described below is a single T cell receptor beta chain sequence and its context. This entry comes from a study of CD8 T cells in Susac syndrome. The ends were cut back, 8 bases at V and 2 bases at J, with 12 bases in the middle. Germline assignment: CDR1 MDHEN and CDR2 SYDVKM. CDR3 length: 13 amino acids. TEMRA cells were FACS-enriched and CD8+ and CD4+ T cells negatively isolated. RNA was extracted with the RNeasy kit, and a quantity of roughly 0.45 to 1 ug was reverse transcribed using random hexamers. Each CDR3 protein is one row after TCRdb ran MiXCR on the immunoSEQ multiplex PCR reads. This sample has a few hundred thousand distinct CDR3 sequences, with 80% to 95% found just once.

The sequence derives from a human donor with multiple sclerosis. The rearrangement joins TRBV28 to TRBJ2-5, with a possible D match to TRBD1 (6 bases). Material for sequencing was CD4+ T cells from PBMCs. The DNA of the CDR3 is TGTGCCAGCGGCCTCAGGGGACAAGAGACCCAGTACTTC. As protein: CASGLRGQETQYF.